The 27 T cell receptor beta chains given below trace back to one sample, sequenced in a study of control samples from healthy donors and cancer patients. Generated by immunoSEQ multiplex PCR, the TCRdb table keeps only in-frame clones and is missing some. The table includes 70,000 to 75,000 clones, roughly 87% detected once. Sequencing was done on a sample of blood. Receptors originate from a woman in her forties or fifties in good health.

The J gene is TRBJ1-1, the V gene TRBV7-3, with 10 bases identical to TRBD1. Germline assignment: CDR1 SGHTA and CDR2 FQGTGA. Germline trimming cut 3 bases from V and 7 bases from J; bases unmatched to any gene: 5. The CDR3 is 14 residues long. The CDR3 DNA reads TGTGCCAGCAGCTTCGACAGGGGGCCTGGTGAAGCTTTCTTT. It yields the protein CASSFDRGPGEAFF. Combining the CDR3 with reference TRBV7-3 and TRBJ1-1 gives the whole variable domain GAGVSQTPSNKVTEKGKYVELRCDPISGHTALYWYRQSLGQGPEFLIYFQGTGAADDSGLPNDRFFAVRPEGSVSTLKIQRTERGDSAVYLCASSFDRGPGEAFFGQGTRLTVV.

The V gene is TRBV10-3, the J gene TRBJ2-7; 7 positions match TRBD1. Germline CDR1 reads ENHRY; CDR2 reads SYGVKD. The CDR3 covers 14 residues. With 4 bases clipped from V and 7 bases from J, the junction kept 10 bases outside the gene matches. CDR3 coding DNA: TGTGCCATCAGTGCGGGACAGCCGCTTGGAGAGCAGTACTTC. Encoded protein: CAISAGQPLGEQYF.

V usage is TRBV27 and J usage is TRBJ2-7, with TRBD1 matching over 9 bases. V lost 8 bases, J lost 3 bases, and 5 bases stayed unmatched. Germline lookup yields CDR1 MNHEY and CDR2 SMNVEV (reference sequence). The length of the CDR3 is 13 residues. DNA of the CDR3: TGTGCCAGCCGTACAGGGGGCGGCTACGAGCAGTACTTC. Amino acids: CASRTGGGYEQYF.

V usage is TRBV27 and J usage is TRBJ2-5; D possibly corresponds to TRBD1 (7 bases). Germline V CDR1 and CDR2: MNHEY, SMNVEV (reference sequence). This CDR3 has 16 residues. V dropped 4 bases and J dropped 3 bases, with 18 bases sitting between them. CDR3 residues: CASSSPTRDRKETQYF. The CDR3 region has the DNA TGTGCCAGCAGTTCCCCCACGCGGGACAGAAAAGAGACCCAGTACTTC.

This clone was found a few times. The chain has TRBV11-3 and TRBJ2-2, with unresolved D. From germline, CDR1 is SGHNT and CDR2 YENEEA. The CDR3 contains 14 residues. The V end lost 5 bases, the J end lost 4 bases, and 11 bases lay between the germline ends. CDR3 region: CASSPERGTGELFF. As DNA, the CDR3 is TGTGCCAGCAGCCCCGAGCGCGGCACCGGGGAGCTGTTTTTT.

This chain joins TRBV6-2 or TRBV6-3 and TRBJ2-5, with D possibly TRBD1 on 5 matching bases. Germline lookup yields CDR1 MNHEY and CDR2 SVGEGT. Trimming stripped 2 bases from V and 3 bases from J, with 10 bases between. This CDR3 region has 14 residues. CDR3 sequence (DNA): TGTGCCAGCAGTTACCCCCAGGGAAAAGAGACCCAGTACTTC. Protein sequence: CASSYPQGKETQYF.

The chain employs TRBV28 and TRBJ1-1; D remains ambiguous. The germline CDR1 and CDR2 sequences are MDHEN and SYDVKM. The CDR3 has 11 residues. The V and J ends lost 7 bases and 2 bases respectively, with 5 bases between them. CDR3 nucleotides: TGTGCCAGCAAACTAAACACTGAAGCTTTCTTT. Translation gives CASKLNTEAFF.

This chain connects TRBV6-5 to TRBJ2-1; D is unclear. V lost 6 bases to trimming and J lost 1 base, with 4 bases between them. The CDR3 runs 12 residues. Germline assignment: CDR1 MNHEY and CDR2 SVGAGI. CDR3 loop: CASSNSYNEQFF. CDR3 DNA: TGTGCCAGCAGCAATTCCTACAATGAGCAGTTCTTC.

This sequence joins TRBV2 and TRBJ2-3, with 7 bases lining up with TRBD2. CDR3 length: 15 residues. The germline gives CDR1 SNHLY, CDR2 FYNNEI. The CDR3 region is CAKQTSPGGADTQYF. DNA for the CDR3: TGTGCTAAGCAGACTAGCCCCGGAGGGGCAGATACGCAGTATTTT. Variable domain in full (rest from reference TRBV2 and TRBJ2-3): EPEVTQTPSHQVTQMGQEVILRCVPISNHLYFYWYRQILGQKVEFLVSFYNNEISEKSEIFDDQFSVERPDGSNFTLKIRSTKLEDSAMYFCAKQTSPGGADTQYFGPGTRLTVL.

This chain links TRBV6-5 with TRBJ1-5; D may be TRBD1 (5 bases). The CDR3 spans 15 residues. The germline V gene has CDR1 MNHEY and CDR2 SVGAGI. V dropped 0 bases and J dropped 5 bases, with 11 bases sitting between them. The CDR3 loop is CASSYSGGLDQPQHF. DNA for the CDR3: TGTGCCAGCAGTTACTCGGGGGGGTTGGATCAGCCCCAGCATTTT.

This chain links TRBV28 with TRBJ1-4; D unresolved. The ends were cut back, 6 bases at V and 10 bases at J, with 12 bases in the middle. Germline CDR1 and CDR2: MDHEN and SYDVKM. CDR3 length equals 12 residues. Here the CDR3 reads CASRQSSGKLFF. CDR3 nucleotide sequence: TGTGCCAGCAGACAGTCCTCGGGAAAACTGTTTTTT.

The gene calls are TRBV20-1 and TRBJ1-1; D is unresolved. The V end was cut by 3 bases, the J end by 7 bases, with 18 bases between. The CDR3 spans 14 residues. From germline, CDR1 is DFQATT and CDR2 SNEGSKA (reference sequence). The CDR3 is CSASVWAGVHEAFF. The DNA for the CDR3 is TGCAGTGCTAGTGTATGGGCAGGAGTGCATGAAGCTTTCTTT.

The chain uses TRBV28 and TRBJ2-7; 14 bases match TRBD2. J gave up 7 bases and V 5 bases, and 7 bases lay outside the gene matches. Germline assignment: CDR1 MDHEN and CDR2 SYDVKM. The CDR3 is 15 amino acids. CDR3 sequence (DNA): TGTGCCAGCAGTAAAGGGACTAGCGGGAGCGTTGAGCAGTACTTC. This gives the protein CASSKGTSGSVEQYF.

This rearrangement joins TRBV2 to TRBJ2-5; a possible D gene is TRBD1 (5 bases). This CDR3 region has 10 residues. The V gene's germline CDR1 is SNHLY and CDR2 FYNNEI. Trimming shortened V by 7 bases and J by 10 bases, and 10 bases separated the two germline ends. CDR3 sequence reads: CASTQGGQYF. The CDR3 nucleotides are TGTGCCAGCACCCAGGGTGGCCAGTACTTC. Together with reference TRBV2 and TRBJ2-5, the CDR3 gives the full variable domain: EPEVTQTPSHQVTQMGQEVILRCVPISNHLYFYWYRQILGQKVEFLVSFYNNEISEKSEIFDDQFSVERPDGSNFTLKIRSTKLEDSAMYFCASTQGGQYFGPGTRLLVL.

This sequence joins TRBV6-4 and TRBJ2-2; TRBD2 is a possible D gene (5 bases). With 2 bases removed from V and 0 bases from J, the gap between germline ends came to 7 bases. Germline-derived CDR1 and CDR2 are MRHNA and SNTAGT. This CDR3 contains 15 residues. The CDR3 spells CASSDNGANTGELFF. CDR3 in DNA: TGTGCCAGCAGTGACAACGGGGCGAACACCGGGGAGCTGTTTTTT.

This clone was seen just once. The rearrangement uses TRBV5-4 and TRBJ2-3; D is unclear. CDR1 and CDR2 (germline): SGHNT, YYREEE (reference sequence). The CDR3 length is 13 residues. V dropped 4 bases and J dropped 5 bases, with 11 bases sitting between them. CDR3 loop: CASSTPQEDTQYF. The DNA for the CDR3 is TGTGCCAGCAGCACTCCCCAGGAAGATACGCAGTATTTT.

This chain connects TRBV5-1 to TRBJ2-3; TRBD1 matches at 9 bases. The CDR3 consists of 21 residues. CDR1 is SGHRS, CDR2 YFSETQ, per germline. V shed 1 base, J shed 1 base, and the junction held 19 bases outside the gene matches. The CDR3 DNA reads as TGCGCCAGCAGCTTGCCTCCGGGACAGGGACGAGGCACCCAGGGCACAGATACGCAGTATTTT. Protein: CASSLPPGQGRGTQGTDTQYF.

This sequence joins TRBV4-1 and TRBJ2-1, with D maybe TRBD2 (5 bases). V lost 0 bases and J 9 bases, leaving 15 bases between the germline ends. CDR1 and CDR2 (germline): MGHRA, YSYEKL. The CDR3 loop spans 15 amino acids. The CDR3 bases are TGCGCCAGCAGCCAAGAGTGGCTAGCCCTCCCTGAGCAGTTCTTC. Its protein is CASSQEWLALPEQFF.

This clone was seen only once. The chain recombines TRBV14 with TRBJ2-3; 11 bases are shared with TRBD2. The germline gives CDR1 SGHDN, CDR2 FVKESK. The CDR3 runs to 16 residues. V trimming: 3 bases; J trimming: 1 base; junction bases outside the gene matches: 3. CDR3 region: CASSHLAGGRTDTQYF. The CDR3 nucleotides are TGTGCCAGCAGCCATCTAGCGGGAGGACGCACAGATACGCAGTATTTT.

This clone was counted only a few times. V and J are TRBV28 and TRBJ1-6; D not certain. This CDR3 has 15 residues. Germline V gene lookup returns CDR1 MDHEN and CDR2 SYDVKM. The ends were cut back, 5 bases at V and 8 bases at J, with 16 bases in the middle. The CDR3 sequence: CASSPPGRRHSPLHF. CDR3 DNA sequence: TGTGCCAGCAGTCCCCCGGGCCGTCGGCATTCACCCCTCCACTTT.

The gene calls are TRBV12-3 or TRBV12-4 and TRBJ1-5; D is unclear. Deletions cut 1 base from V and 5 bases from J, with 3 bases between. The CDR3 sequence is 12 residues long. In nucleotides, the CDR3 is TGTGCCAGCAGTTTAGGGTATCAGCCCCAGCATTTT. Its protein product is CASSLGYQPQHF.

This clone showed up just once. The chain combines TRBV28 with TRBJ1-1; a possible D gene is TRBD1 (5 bases). The CDR3 is made up of 14 amino acids. Looked up from germline, CDR1 is MDHEN and CDR2 is SYDVKM. V lost 3 bases, J lost 4 bases, and 12 bases lay in between. The CDR3 spells CASSFLGAGTEAFF. CDR3 nucleotides: TGTGCCAGCAGTTTTCTTGGGGCGGGCACTGAAGCTTTCTTT.

V usage is TRBV5-1 and J usage is TRBJ2-2, with TRBD2 as a possible D gene (6 bases). Per the germline V gene, CDR1 is SGHRS and CDR2 is YFSETQ. Trimming stripped 6 bases from V and 1 base from J, with 13 bases between. The CDR3 spans 15 residues. The CDR3 DNA is TGCGCCAGCAATGCGGGCGGGAAGAACACCGGGGAGCTGTTTTTT. This translates into CASNAGGKNTGELFF.

This clone turned up a few times. The CDR3 nucleotides read TGTGCCAGCAGCGTAGCGGGGACAGGGGACAACGAGCAGTACTTC. Protein sequence: CASSVAGTGDNEQYF. This chain joins TRBV9 and TRBJ2-7; TRBD1 aligns across 10 bases. The CDR3 consists of 15 residues. Germline lookup yields CDR1 SGDLS and CDR2 YYNGEE. The trim removed 0 bases at V and 5 bases at J, leaving 5 bases unmatched.

The chain employs TRBV18 and TRBJ1-1; 12 bases line up with TRBD1. V lost 3 bases to trimming and J lost 6 bases; unmatched junction nucleotides: 2. The CDR3 runs to 14 residues. Germline V gene data show CDR1 as KGHSH and CDR2 as LQKENI. The CDR3 region is CASSPGQGAPEAFF. The CDR3 DNA follows: TGTGCCAGCTCACCGGGACAGGGGGCCCCTGAAGCTTTCTTT.

In its sample, this clone was seen once. The chain couples TRBV10-3 to TRBJ2-7; D might be TRBD1 (6 bases). CDR1 ENHRY and CDR2 SYGVKD come from the germline V gene. V was cut by 3 bases and J by 4 bases, with 7 bases left in between. This CDR3 has 12 residues. The CDR3 loop reads CAISDTGYEQYF. The DNA of the CDR3 is TGTGCCATCAGTGATACAGGGTACGAGCAGTACTTC.

As regards this clone: Mismatch with germline at one junction end may stem from a read error. V and J are TRBV7-7 and TRBJ2-1; D uncertain. This CDR3 contains 14 residues. The germline gives CDR1 SSHAT, CDR2 FNYEAQ (reference sequence). The CDR3 protein is CASSAGLSYNEQFF. The CDR3, as DNA: TGTGCTAGCAGCGCCGGTCTCTCCTACAATGAGCAGTTCTTC.